The sequence of this T cell receptor beta chain was determined in a study of shared clonotypes between healthy human individuals. Each PCR replicate run on unsorted PBMC took in approximately 310 ng DNA, tens of thousands of T cell genomes. Only in-frame clones appear in the TCRdb table, and some are missing; sequencing was by immunoSEQ multiplex PCR. This table holds about half a million clones, about 80% found once. Sample: PBMCs. The clonotype originates from a middle-aged woman in good health. Some clones in this sample may be carry-over from other donors' samples.

The CDR3 coding sequence is TGTGCCAGCAGCCGGGAGACAGGGGTGAACACTGAAGCTTTCTTT. Translation: CASSRETGVNTEAFF. The chain combines TRBV5-4 with TRBJ1-1, with TRBD1 matching 8 bases. Germline trimming cut 4 bases from V and 0 bases from J; bases unmatched to any gene: 5. The CDR3 loop spans 15 amino acids. CDR1 and CDR2 (germline): SGHNT, YYREEE (reference sequence).